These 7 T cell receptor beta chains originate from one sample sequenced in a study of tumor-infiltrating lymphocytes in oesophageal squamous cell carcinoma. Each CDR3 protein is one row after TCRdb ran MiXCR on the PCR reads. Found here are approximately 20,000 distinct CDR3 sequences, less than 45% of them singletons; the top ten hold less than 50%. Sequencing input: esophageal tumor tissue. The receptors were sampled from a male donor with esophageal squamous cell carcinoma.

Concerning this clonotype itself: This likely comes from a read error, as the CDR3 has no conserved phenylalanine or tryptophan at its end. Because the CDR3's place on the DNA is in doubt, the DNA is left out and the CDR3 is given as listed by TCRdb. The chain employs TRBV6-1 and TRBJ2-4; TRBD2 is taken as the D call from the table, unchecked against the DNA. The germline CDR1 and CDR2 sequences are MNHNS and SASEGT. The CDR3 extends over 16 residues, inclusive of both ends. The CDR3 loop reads CASSEVPTDSPLHFGN.

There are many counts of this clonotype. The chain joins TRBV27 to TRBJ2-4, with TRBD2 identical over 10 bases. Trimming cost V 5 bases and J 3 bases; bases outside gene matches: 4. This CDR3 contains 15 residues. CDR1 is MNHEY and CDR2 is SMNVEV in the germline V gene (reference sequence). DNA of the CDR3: TGTGCCAGCAGTCTAGCGGGAGCCGGCAAAAACATTCAGTACTTC. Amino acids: CASSLAGAGKNIQYF.

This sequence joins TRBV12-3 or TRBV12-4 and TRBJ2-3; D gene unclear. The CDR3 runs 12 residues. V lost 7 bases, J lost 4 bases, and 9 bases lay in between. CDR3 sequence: CASTVTADTQYF. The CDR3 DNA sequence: TGTGCCAGCACCGTGACGGCAGATACGCAGTATTTT.

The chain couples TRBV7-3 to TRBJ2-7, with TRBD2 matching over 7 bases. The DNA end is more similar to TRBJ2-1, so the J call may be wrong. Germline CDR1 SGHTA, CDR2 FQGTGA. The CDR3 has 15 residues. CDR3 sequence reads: CASSSSGTTYNEQFF. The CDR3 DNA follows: TGTGCCAGCAGCTCCTCCGGGACTACCTACAATGAGCAGTTCTTC.

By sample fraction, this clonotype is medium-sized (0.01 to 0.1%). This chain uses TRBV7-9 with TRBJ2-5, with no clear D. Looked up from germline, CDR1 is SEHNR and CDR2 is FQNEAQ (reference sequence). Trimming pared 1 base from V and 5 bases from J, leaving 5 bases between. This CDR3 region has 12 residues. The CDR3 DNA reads TGTGCCAGCAGCTTAGTAGGGGAGACCCAGTACTTC. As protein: CASSLVGETQYF.

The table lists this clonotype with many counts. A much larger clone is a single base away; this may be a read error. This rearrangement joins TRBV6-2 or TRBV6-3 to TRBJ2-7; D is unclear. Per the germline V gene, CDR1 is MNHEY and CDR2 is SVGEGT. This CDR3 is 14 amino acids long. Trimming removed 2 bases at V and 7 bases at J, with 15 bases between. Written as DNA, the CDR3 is TGTGCCAGCAGTTACAGGGCCATGATCCATGAGCAGTACTTC. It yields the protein CASSYRAMIHEQYF.

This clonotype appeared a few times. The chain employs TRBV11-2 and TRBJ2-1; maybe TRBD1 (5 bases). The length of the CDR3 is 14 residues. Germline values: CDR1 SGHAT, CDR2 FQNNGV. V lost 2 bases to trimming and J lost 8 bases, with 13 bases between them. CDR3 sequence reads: CASSLQGRDHEQFF. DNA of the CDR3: TGTGCCAGCAGCTTACAGGGCAGGGATCATGAGCAGTTCTTC.